The source of this TCR beta chain is a study of T cells after yellow fever vaccination. This clonotype appeared many times. From the 5' RACE reads, TCRdb called clonotypes with MiXCR, one entry per CDR3 protein. Of roughly 63,000 distinct CDR3 sequences listed, less than 8.5% are singletons. The sample here was CD8+ T cells sorted from PBMCs, taken 15 days after the yellow fever booster vaccination. The clonotype was recovered from a young man who received the YFV17D yellow fever vaccine.

CDR3 residues: CASSLNDEKLFF. The CDR3 DNA reads as TGCGCCAGCAGCTTGAATGATGAAAAACTGTTTTTT. The chain uses TRBV5-1 and TRBJ1-4; D not resolved. This CDR3 region has 12 residues. Germline values: CDR1 SGHRS, CDR2 YFSETQ. The V and J ends lost 1 base and 6 bases respectively, with 4 bases between them.